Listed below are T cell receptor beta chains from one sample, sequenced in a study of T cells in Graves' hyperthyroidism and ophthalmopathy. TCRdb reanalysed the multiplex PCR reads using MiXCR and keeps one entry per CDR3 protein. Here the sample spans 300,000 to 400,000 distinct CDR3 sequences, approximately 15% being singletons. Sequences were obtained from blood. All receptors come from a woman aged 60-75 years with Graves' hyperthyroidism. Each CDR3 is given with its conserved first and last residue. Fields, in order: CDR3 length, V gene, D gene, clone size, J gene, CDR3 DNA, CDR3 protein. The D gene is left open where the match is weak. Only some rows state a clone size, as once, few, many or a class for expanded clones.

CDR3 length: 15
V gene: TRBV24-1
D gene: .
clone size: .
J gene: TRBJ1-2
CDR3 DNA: TGTGCCACCAGTGAAGGCGAAGGGGTCCTGTATGGCTACACCTTC
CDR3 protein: CATSEGEGVLYGYTF

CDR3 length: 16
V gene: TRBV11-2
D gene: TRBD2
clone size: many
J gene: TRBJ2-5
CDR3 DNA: TGTGCCAGCAGCCCGACCGGACTAGCGGGAGTAGAGACCCAGTACTTC
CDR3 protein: CASSPTGLAGVETQYF

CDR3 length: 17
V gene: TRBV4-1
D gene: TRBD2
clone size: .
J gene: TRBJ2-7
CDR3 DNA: TGCGCCAGCAGCCCTAGGACTAGCGGGAGTGAATTGTACGAGCAGTACTTC
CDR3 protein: CASSPRTSGSELYEQYF

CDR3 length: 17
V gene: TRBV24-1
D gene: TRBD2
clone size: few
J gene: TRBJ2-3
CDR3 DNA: TGTGCCACCAGTGACCTGACTAGCGGGAGGGGCACAGATACGCAGTATTTT
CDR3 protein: CATSDLTSGRGTDTQYF

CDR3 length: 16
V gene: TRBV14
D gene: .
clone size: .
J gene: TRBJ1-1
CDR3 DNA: TGTGCCAGCAGCCAAGGGGCCGTGGGAGGGGCCACTGAAGCTTTCTTT
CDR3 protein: CASSQGAVGGATEAFF

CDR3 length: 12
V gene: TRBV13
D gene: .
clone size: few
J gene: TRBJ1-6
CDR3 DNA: TGTGCCAGCAGGGAACGTTACTCACCCCTCCACTTT
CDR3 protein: CASRERYSPLHF

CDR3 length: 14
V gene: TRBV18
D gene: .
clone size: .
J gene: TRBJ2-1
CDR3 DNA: TGTGCCAGCTCACCACCCGTTCGGGACACTTCAAAATTCTTC
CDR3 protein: CASSPPVRDTSKFF

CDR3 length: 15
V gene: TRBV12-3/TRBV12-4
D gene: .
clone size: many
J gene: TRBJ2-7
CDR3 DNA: TGTGCCAGCAGTGGGCCTGGTTGGGATAAATACGAGCAGTACTTC
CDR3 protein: CASSGPGWDKYEQYF

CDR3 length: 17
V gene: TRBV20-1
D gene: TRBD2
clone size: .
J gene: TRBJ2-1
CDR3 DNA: TGCAGTGCTAGAGATCTTTCGGGGACTAGCGGGAGCAATGAGCAGTTCTTC
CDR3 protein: CSARDLSGTSGSNEQFF

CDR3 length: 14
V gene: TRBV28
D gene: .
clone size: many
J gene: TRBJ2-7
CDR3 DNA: TGTGCCAGCAGTCTCGGGACACCAGCCTACGAGCAGTACTTC
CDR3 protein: CASSLGTPAYEQYF

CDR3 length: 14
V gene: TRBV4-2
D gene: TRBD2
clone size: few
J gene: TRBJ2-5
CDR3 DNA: TGTGCCAGCAGCCAAGAACTAGCGGTTGGGACCCAGTACTTC
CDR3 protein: CASSQELAVGTQYF

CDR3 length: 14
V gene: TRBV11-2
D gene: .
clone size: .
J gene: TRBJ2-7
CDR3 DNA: TGTGCCAGCAGCTTAGAGGGCAGCGCCTACGAGCAGTACTTC
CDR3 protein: CASSLEGSAYEQYF

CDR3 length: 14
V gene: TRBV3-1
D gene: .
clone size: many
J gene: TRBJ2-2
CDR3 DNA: TGTGCCAGCAGCCAAGATACAGGGACCGGGGAGCTGTTTTTT
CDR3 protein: CASSQDTGTGELFF

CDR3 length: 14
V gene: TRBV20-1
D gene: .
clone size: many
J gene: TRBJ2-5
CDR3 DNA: TGCAGTGCTAGTTCAGGGTCAAGGAGAGAGACCCAGTACTTC
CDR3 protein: CSASSGSRRETQYF

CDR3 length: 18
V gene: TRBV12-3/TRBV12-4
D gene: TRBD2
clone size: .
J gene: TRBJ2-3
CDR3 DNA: TGTGCCAGCAGTTTCGACCCGGGACTAGCGGGATCCACAGATACGCAGTATTTT
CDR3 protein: CASSFDPGLAGSTDTQYF

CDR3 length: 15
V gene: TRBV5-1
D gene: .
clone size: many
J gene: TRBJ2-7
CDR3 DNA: TGCGCCAGCAGCTTGGCCGTGACTACATTGGACGAGCAGTACTTC
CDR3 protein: CASSLAVTTLDEQYF

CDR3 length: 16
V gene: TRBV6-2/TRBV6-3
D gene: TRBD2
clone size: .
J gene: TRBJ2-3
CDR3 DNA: TGTGCCAGCAGATCCGGGACTAGCGGGAGATTTCCAGCGCAGTATTTT
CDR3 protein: CASRSGTSGRFPAQYF

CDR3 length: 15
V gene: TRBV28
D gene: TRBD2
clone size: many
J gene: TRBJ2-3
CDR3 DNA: TGTGCCAGCAGTGCCTCTAGCGGTTCCACAGATACGCAGTATTTT
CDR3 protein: CASSASSGSTDTQYF

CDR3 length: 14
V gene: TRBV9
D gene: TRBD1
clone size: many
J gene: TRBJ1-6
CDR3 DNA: TGTGCCAGCAGTGCGACAGGGGCGGTTTCACCCCTCCACTTT
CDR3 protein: CASSATGAVSPLHF

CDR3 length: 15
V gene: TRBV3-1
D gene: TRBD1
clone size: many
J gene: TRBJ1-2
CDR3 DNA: TGTGCCAGCAGCCAAGCCGAGGGACAGATGGGAGGCTACACCTTC
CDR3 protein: CASSQAEGQMGGYTF

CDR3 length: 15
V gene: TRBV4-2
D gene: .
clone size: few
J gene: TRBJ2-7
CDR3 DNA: TGTGCCAGCAGCCCCGGAGGGAGGAGGGGGAACGAGCAGTACTTC
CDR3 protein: CASSPGGRRGNEQYF

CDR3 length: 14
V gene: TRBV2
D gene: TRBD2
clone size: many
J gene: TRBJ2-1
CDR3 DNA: TGTGCCAGCAGACGGCGGGAGCTTGACAATGAGCAGTTCTTC
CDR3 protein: CASRRRELDNEQFF

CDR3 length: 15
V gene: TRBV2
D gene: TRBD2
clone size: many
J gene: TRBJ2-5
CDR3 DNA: TGTGCCAGCAGTACAGGACTAGCGGGAATGGAGACCCAGTACTTC
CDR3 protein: CASSTGLAGMETQYF

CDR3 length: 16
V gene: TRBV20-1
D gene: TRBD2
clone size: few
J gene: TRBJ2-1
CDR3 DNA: TGCAGTGCCGGGGAGGCTAGCGGGGGGAGGGGCCACGATAGGTTCTTC
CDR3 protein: CSAGEASGGRGHDRFF

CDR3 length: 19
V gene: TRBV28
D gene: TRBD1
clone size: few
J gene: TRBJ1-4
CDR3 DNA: TGTGCCAGCAGATCCGGTCCGGGACAGGGGGAGTTAGTGGATGAAAAACTGTTTTTT
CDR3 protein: CASRSGPGQGELVDEKLFF

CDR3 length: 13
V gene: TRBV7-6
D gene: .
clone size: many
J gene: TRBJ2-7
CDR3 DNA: TGTGCCAGCAGCTTTGGAGTGGACTACGAGCAGTACTTC
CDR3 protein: CASSFGVDYEQYF

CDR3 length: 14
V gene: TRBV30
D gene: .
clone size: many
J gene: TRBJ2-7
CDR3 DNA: TGTGCCTGGGAGGTGGGGAATCGAAGGGCCGAGCAGTACTTC
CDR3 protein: CAWEVGNRRAEQYF

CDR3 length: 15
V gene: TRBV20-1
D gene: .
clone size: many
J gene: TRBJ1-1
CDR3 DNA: TGCAGTGCTCCAACTTCGACGGACCAGAACACTGAAGCTTTCTTT
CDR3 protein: CSAPTSTDQNTEAFF

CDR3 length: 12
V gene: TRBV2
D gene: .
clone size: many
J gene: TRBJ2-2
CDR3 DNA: TGTGCCAGCAGTACGGAACCTGGGGAGCTGTTTTTT
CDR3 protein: CASSTEPGELFF

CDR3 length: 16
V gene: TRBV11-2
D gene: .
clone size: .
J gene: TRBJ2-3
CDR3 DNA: TGTGCCAGCAGCTTGGTCGTCAGGGTGGGCGCAGATACGCAGTATTTT
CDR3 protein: CASSLVVRVGADTQYF

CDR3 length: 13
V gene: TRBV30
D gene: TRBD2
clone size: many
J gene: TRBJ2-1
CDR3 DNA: TGTGCCTGGAGTGGACTAGCGAACAATGAGCAGTTCTTC
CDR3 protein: CAWSGLANNEQFF

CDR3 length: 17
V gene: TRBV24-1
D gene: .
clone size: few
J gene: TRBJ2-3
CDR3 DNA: TGTGCCACCAGTGATTTGAACGAGGTAGGGGGCACAGATACGCAGTATTTT
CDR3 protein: CATSDLNEVGGTDTQYF

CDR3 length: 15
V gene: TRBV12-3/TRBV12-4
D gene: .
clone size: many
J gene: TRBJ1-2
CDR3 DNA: TGTGCCAGCAGTCCCCCCGGGGGACCCGGTTCCGGCTACACCTTC
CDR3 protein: CASSPPGGPGSGYTF

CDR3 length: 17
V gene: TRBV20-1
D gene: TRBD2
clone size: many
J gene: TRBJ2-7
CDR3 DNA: TGCAGTGCTAGAGAATCCCGGACTAGCGGGAGTAAGGGGGAGCAGTACTTC
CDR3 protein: CSARESRTSGSKGEQYF

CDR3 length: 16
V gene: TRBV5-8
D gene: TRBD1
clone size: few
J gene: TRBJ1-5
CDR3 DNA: TGTGCCAGCAGCTACGTATGGACAGGGACCAATCAGCCCCAGCATTTT
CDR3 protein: CASSYVWTGTNQPQHF

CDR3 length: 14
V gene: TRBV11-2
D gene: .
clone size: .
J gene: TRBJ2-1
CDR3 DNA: TGTGCCAGCAGCCGGGACTCTGCCCTCAATGAGCAGTTCTTC
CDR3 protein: CASSRDSALNEQFF

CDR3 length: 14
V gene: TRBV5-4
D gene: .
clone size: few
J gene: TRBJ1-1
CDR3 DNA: TGTGCCAGCAGCTTCCCCGGGCCGAACACTGAAGCTTTCTTT
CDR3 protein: CASSFPGPNTEAFF

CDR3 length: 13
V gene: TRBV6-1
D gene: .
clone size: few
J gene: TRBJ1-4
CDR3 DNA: TGTGCCAGCAGCCCGTTACAAGGAGAAAAACTGTTTTTT
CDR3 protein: CASSPLQGEKLFF

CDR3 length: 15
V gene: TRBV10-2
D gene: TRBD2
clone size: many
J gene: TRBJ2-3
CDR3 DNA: TGCGCCAGCAGTGAGTCGGGTACTAGCGCAGATACGCAGTATTTT
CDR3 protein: CASSESGTSADTQYF

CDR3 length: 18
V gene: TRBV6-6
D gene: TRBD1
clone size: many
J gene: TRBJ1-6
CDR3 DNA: TGTGCCAGCAGTTACTCTCCTAATTTAGGACAGGGTACATCACCCCTCCACTTT
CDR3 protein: CASSYSPNLGQGTSPLHF

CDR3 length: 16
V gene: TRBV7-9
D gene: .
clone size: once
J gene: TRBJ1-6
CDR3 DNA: TGTGCCAGCAGCACCGGGGTGAGCTCCTATAATTCACCCCTCCACTTT
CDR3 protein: CASSTGVSSYNSPLHF

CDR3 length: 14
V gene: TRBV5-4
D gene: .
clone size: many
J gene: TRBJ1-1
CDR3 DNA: TGTGCCAGCAGGGTAGGTGGCAGGGACACTGAAGCTTTCTTT
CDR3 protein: CASRVGGRDTEAFF

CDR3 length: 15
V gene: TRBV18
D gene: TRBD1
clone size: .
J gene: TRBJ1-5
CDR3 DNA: TGTGCCAGCTCACCACGGGGACAGGGGGCTCAGCCCCAGCATTTT
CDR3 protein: CASSPRGQGAQPQHF

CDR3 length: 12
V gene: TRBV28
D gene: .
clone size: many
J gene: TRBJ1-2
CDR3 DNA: TGTGCCAGCAGTCTCAGGGACTATGGCTACACCTTC
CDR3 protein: CASSLRDYGYTF

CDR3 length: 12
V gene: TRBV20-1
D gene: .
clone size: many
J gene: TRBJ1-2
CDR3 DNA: TGCAGTGCTAGTCGGGAGGATTATGGCTACACCTTC
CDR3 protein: CSASREDYGYTF

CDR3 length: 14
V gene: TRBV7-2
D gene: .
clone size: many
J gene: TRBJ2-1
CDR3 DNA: TGTGCCAGCAGCTTAGCTAGCCTTTACAATGAGCAGTTCTTC
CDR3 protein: CASSLASLYNEQFF

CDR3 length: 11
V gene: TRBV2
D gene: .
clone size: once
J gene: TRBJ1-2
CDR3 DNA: TGTGCCAGCAGTGCCGGTGTCGGCTACACCTTC
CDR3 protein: CASSAGVGYTF

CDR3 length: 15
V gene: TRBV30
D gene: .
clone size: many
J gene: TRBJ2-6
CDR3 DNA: TGTGCCTGGAGGAGTGGCCCAGGTGGGGCCAACGTCCTGACTTTC
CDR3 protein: CAWRSGPGGANVLTF

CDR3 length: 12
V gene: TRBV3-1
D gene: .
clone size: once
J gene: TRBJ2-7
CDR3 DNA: TGTGCCAGCAGCCATGGCGGACGAGAGCAGTACTTC
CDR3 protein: CASSHGGREQYF

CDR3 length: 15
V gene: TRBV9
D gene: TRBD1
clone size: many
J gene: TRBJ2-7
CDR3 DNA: TGTGCCAGCAGCGTAGCTACGGGGACAGGGGATGAGCAGTACTTC
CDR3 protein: CASSVATGTGDEQYF

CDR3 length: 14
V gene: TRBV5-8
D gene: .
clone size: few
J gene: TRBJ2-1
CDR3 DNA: TGTGCCAGCAGCCCCCGGGGGGCCGACAATGAGCAGTTCTTC
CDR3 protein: CASSPRGADNEQFF

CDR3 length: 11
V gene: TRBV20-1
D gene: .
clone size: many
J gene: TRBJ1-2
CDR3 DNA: TGCAGTGCTAGATCTCCCATTGGCTACACCTTC
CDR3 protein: CSARSPIGYTF

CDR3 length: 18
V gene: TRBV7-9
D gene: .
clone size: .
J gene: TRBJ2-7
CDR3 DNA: TGTGCCAGCAGCTTAAGAGGAAGGGCTAAATCGCGGGCCTACGAGCAGTACTTC
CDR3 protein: CASSLRGRAKSRAYEQYF

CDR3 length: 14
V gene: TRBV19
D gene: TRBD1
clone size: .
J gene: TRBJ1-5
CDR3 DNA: TGTGCCAGTAGTGGGGGGACAGACAATCAGCCCCAGCATTTT
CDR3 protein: CASSGGTDNQPQHF

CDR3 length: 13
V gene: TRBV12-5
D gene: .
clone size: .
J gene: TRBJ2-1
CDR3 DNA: TGTGCTAGTGCCCCGGACAGCTACAATGAGCAGTTCTTC
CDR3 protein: CASAPDSYNEQFF